In this sample, the clone carrying this T cell receptor (beta chain) turned up a few times. Production of TCR beta cDNA used about 500 ng total RNA together with a constant-region primer. ARM-PCR was slightly modified, and three nested multiplex PCR rounds with it gave rise to the TCR beta libraries. TRBV1-TRBV30 forward primers and a C-beta reverse primer were used in the first two PCR rounds, which each ran for approximately 10 cycles. TCRdb recomputed calls from the multiplex PCR reads with MiXCR, one row per CDR3 protein. The sample includes about 320,000 distinct CDR3 sequences, more than 55% of them seen just once. This sample is part of a study of tumor-infiltrating lymphocytes in primary liver carcinoma. Unsorted whole blood supplied the blood RNA, and germline DNA was isolated too. There are 16 residues in the CDR3. Germline CDR1 and CDR2: MNHEY and SVGEGT. V gave up 2 bases and J gave up 2 bases; unmatched junction bases: 9.

The chain joins TRBV6-2 or TRBV6-3 to TRBJ2-7; 7 bases are a match to TRBD1. The sequence was obtained from a man aged 35 to 55 with primary liver carcinoma and hepatitis B virus infection. The source material was peripheral blood. The CDR3 loop reads CASSYTGQLITYEQYF. The CDR3 bases are TGTGCCAGCAGTTACACGGGACAGCTGATAACCTACGAGCAGTACTTC.